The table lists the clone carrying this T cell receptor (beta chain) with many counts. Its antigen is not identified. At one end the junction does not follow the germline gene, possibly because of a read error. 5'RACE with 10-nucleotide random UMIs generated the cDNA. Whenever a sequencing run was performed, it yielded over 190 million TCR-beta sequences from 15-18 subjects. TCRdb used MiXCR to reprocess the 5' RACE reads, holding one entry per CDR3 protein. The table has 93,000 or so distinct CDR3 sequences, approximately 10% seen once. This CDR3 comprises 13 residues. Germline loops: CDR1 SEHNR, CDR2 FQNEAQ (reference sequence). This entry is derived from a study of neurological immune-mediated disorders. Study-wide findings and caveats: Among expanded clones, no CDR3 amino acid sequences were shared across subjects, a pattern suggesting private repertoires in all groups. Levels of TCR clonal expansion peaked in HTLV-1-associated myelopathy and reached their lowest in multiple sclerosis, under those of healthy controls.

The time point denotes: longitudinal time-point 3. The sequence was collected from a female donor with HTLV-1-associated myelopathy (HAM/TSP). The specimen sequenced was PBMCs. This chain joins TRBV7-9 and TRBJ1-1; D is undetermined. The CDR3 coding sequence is TGCGCCAGCAGCTTGGCAGGGAACACTGAAGCTTTCTTT. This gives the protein CASSLAGNTEAFF.